The T cell receptor (beta chain) described here comes from a study of blood T cell repertoires in COVID-19. Overall study: Whether acute or convalescent, the COVID-19 samples came from the United States, Italy and Spain.

The Seattle site enrolled patients during active infection and followed them longitudinally. The table lists this clone with a count of one. In the study's own analysis: Estimation of nucleated cell counts was performed using reference gene primer amplification. Produced via immunoSEQ multiplex PCR; TCRdb's table is partial and in-frame only. Clonal size and the V and J genes are those of that table, whereas D and trimming came from the DNA. The sample carries around 150,000 clones, about 85% recorded once. Germline CDR1 LGHDT, CDR2 YNNKEL (reference sequence). The CDR3 runs to 13 residues. Trimming pared 1 base from V and 7 bases from J, leaving 8 bases between.

The chain carries TRBV3-1 (or the pseudogene TRBV3-2) and TRBJ1-5; D is undetermined. Input material: peripheral blood. The clonotype was recovered from a woman aged 60-75 years with COVID-19, enrolled during active disease. CDR3 residues: CASSQGPSQPQHF. The DNA for the CDR3 is TGTGCCAGCAGCCAAGGTCCCTCGCAGCCCCAGCATTTT.